The 7 T cell receptor beta chains below all came from one sample that was sequenced in a study of stem cell transplantation in POMP-related autoinflammatory disease. Using immunoSEQ multiplex PCR, the repertoire was profiled, and TCRdb retains in-frame clones only, with some absent. This table has some 65,000 clones, approximately 91% appearing once. The input for sequencing was CD4+ T cells from PBMCs, taken after stem cell transplantation. All receptors derive from a human patient with POMP-related autoinflammation and immune dysregulation (PRAID). The graft donor may account for some of the T cells.

The gene calls are TRBV5-1 and TRBJ2-3, with a tentative D call TRBD1 (6 bases). Trimming removed 6 bases from V and 3 bases from J, with 14 bases in between. The CDR3 extends over 14 amino acids. Germline V gene lookup returns CDR1 SGHRS and CDR2 YFSETQ. The CDR3 nucleotides are TGCGCCAGCACATATGACAGGACGACAGATACGCAGTATTTT. Its protein product is CASTYDRTTDTQYF.

The genes are TRBV28 and TRBJ2-4; 12 positions match TRBD1. The CDR3 is 14 residues long. Per germline, CDR1 MDHEN and CDR2 SYDVKM. The ends lost 8 bases at V and 6 bases at J; junction bases unmatched: 5. Here the CDR3 reads CASGLGQGANIQYF. The CDR3 DNA follows: TGTGCCAGCGGACTGGGACAGGGGGCAAACATTCAGTACTTC.

The chain has TRBV28 and TRBJ2-3, with D unresolved. Germline-derived CDR1 and CDR2 are MDHEN and SYDVKM. Trimming took off 3 bases at V and 2 bases at J, with 9 bases between the two ends. The CDR3 loop spans 14 amino acids. Written as DNA, the CDR3 is TGTGCCAGCAGTTTCGCAGGTTCCACAGATACGCAGTATTTT. This sequence encodes CASSFAGSTDTQYF.

This sequence joins TRBV3-1 (or the pseudogene TRBV3-2) and TRBJ1-2; possibly TRBD1 for D (6 bases). Trimming removed 5 bases from V and 4 bases from J, with 14 bases in between. CDR1 is LGHDT and CDR2 is YNNKEL in the germline V gene (reference sequence). The CDR3 consists of 14 residues. Written as DNA, the CDR3 is TGTGCCAGCAGCTTAATGGACAGATCCTATGGCTACACCTTC. It translates to CASSLMDRSYGYTF.

The chain uses TRBV6-5 and TRBJ2-3, with D possibly TRBD1 on 6 matching bases. The CDR3 is 15 amino acids. Between the trimmed V and J ends, which lost 7 bases and 3 bases, there was a span of 17 bases. CDR1 and CDR2 from the germline V gene are MNHEY and SVGAGI. CDR3 loop: CASTGQRSSTDTQYF. The DNA for the CDR3 is TGTGCCAGCACCGGACAGAGGAGTTCGACAGATACGCAGTATTTT.

This clone showed up just once. The J gene is TRBJ2-7, the V gene TRBV28; a possible D gene is TRBD1 (5 bases). V lost 4 bases and J lost 5, with 18 bases in between. The CDR3 loop spans 15 amino acids. The germline V gene encodes CDR1 MDHEN and CDR2 SYDVKM. Here the CDR3 DNA reads TGTGCCAGCAGTTCGAGGCAGGGAAATTTCAACGAGCAGTACTTC. Translated: CASSSRQGNFNEQYF.

The chain uses TRBV4-1 and TRBJ1-2, with a tentative D call TRBD1 (5 bases). CDR1 MGHRA and CDR2 YSYEKL come from the germline V gene. V gave up 1 base and J gave up 5 bases, with 11 bases separating them. CDR3 length equals 14 residues. CDR3 in amino acids: CASSQAPTAYGYTF. The CDR3 DNA reads as TGCGCCAGCAGCCAAGCCCCGACAGCATATGGCTACACCTTC.